Here is one TCR beta chain with its context. The data derive from a study of tumor-infiltrating lymphocytes in oesophageal squamous cell carcinoma. In TCRdb, the reads were re-called with MiXCR into one record per CDR3 protein. The table has more than 10,000 distinct CDR3 sequences, around 50% seen once. In germline, CDR1 is WSHSY, CDR2 SAAADI. The CDR3 covers 12 residues. This TCR was recovered from a female donor with esophageal squamous cell carcinoma. V is TRBV10-2 and J is TRBJ1-1; D unresolved. The assigned J gene may be wrong: the sequence end matches TRBJ2-1 better. Sequenced input: blood. The CDR3 reads CASSEFGNEQFF. The CDR3 region has the DNA TGCGCCAGCAGTGAGTTTGGAAATGAGCAGTTCTTC.